This is a list of T cell receptor beta chains from one sample in a study of CD8 T cells in ankylosing spondylitis. TCRdb independently ran MiXCR on the 5' RACE reads; one entry per CDR3 protein. The sample yields hundreds of thousands of distinct CDR3 sequences, about an eighth seen once. Sequenced sample: blood, either unsorted or a sorted T cell fraction (not recorded which). The receptors were sampled from a male donor with ankylosing spondylitis. Both conserved end residues are part of each CDR3. D genes are given only for firm matches. Clone size is shown for a subset of rows, as once, few, many or a class of expanded clone.

V gene	J gene	clone size	CDR3 length	D gene	CDR3 DNA	CDR3 protein
TRBV2	TRBJ2-1	few	11	.	TGTGCCAGCAGTCATCCGGGCCCACCGTCCTTC	CASSHPGPPSF
TRBV6-2/TRBV6-3	TRBJ2-7	few	14	TRBD2	TGTGCCAGCAGTCACCGGACTAGTCGGTACGAGCAGTACTTC	CASSHRTSRYEQYF
TRBV29-1	TRBJ1-2	few	12	TRBD1	TGCAGCGCCTTGGACAGGGGGCGAGGCTACACCTTC	CSALDRGRGYTF
TRBV12-3/TRBV12-4	TRBJ2-7	many	15	TRBD1	TGTGCCAGCAGTCCCCCCTGGGACAGGGCCTACGAGCAGTACTTC	CASSPPWDRAYEQYF
TRBV20-1	TRBJ2-5	.	14	TRBD1	TGCAGTGCGGGAACGGACAGGGGAGAAGAGACCCAGTACTTC	CSAGTDRGEETQYF
TRBV11-2	TRBJ1-5	many	14	.	TGTGCCAGCAGCTTAGACTCCTCGAAGCAGCCCCAGCATTTT	CASSLDSSKQPQHF
TRBV10-3	TRBJ2-5	few	12	.	TGTGCCATCAGTGAAAACAGCCAGACCCAGTACTTC	CAISENSQTQYF
TRBV5-5	TRBJ1-1	few	15	.	TGTGCCAGCAGCTTTGGACACTACAGGAGGACTGAAGCTTTCTTT	CASSFGHYRRTEAFF
TRBV4-2	TRBJ2-1	few	16	TRBD2	TGTGCCAGCAGCCGGGAGACTAGCGGGGGGCACAATGAGCAGTTCTTC	CASSRETSGGHNEQFF
TRBV7-2	TRBJ1-5	.	12	.	TGTGCCAGCAGCCCCGCGGAGGGAGCCCAGCATTTT	CASSPAEGAQHF
TRBV29-1	TRBJ2-1	.	14	.	TGCGCGGTTTTGTTTGGGGATGGGGGCAGTGAGCAGTTCTTC	CAVLFGDGGSEQFF
TRBV6-5	TRBJ2-7	once	17	TRBD2	TGTGCCAGCAGTTTTCGGACTAGCGGGGGAAGCTCCTACGAGCAGTACTTC	CASSFRTSGGSSYEQYF
TRBV12-3/TRBV12-4	TRBJ1-2	few	15	.	TGTGCCAGCAGTCAAACACCGGGCCCTGTCTGGGGCTACACCTTC	CASSQTPGPVWGYTF
TRBV6-5	TRBJ1-1	few	15	.	TGTGCCAGCAGTTACTCGTCCCCAGGGTACACTGAAGCTTTCTTT	CASSYSSPGYTEAFF
TRBV20-1	TRBJ1-2	.	13	.	TGCAGTGCTAGAGATCTGTTCAGGGGTGGCTACACCTTC	CSARDLFRGGYTF
TRBV5-1	TRBJ2-5	.	15	TRBD1	TGCGCCAGCAGCTTGGGACAGGGAGCGTGGGAGACCCAGTACTTC	CASSLGQGAWETQYF
TRBV20-1	TRBJ1-5	few	14	TRBD1	TGCAGTGCTATCTCGACAGGGGGACATCAGCCCCAGCATTTT	CSAISTGGHQPQHF
TRBV5-1	TRBJ1-3	.	15	.	TGCGCCAGCAGCTTGTCCGGATATCCTGGAAACACCATATATTTT	CASSLSGYPGNTIYF
TRBV6-5	TRBJ2-7	.	17	TRBD2	TGTGCCAGCAGTTACGCCCTTCCCGGGACTAACACCTACGAGCAGTACTTC	CASSYALPGTNTYEQYF
TRBV10-3	TRBJ2-7	many	14	TRBD2	TGTGCCATCAGACTAGCGGCAACAAGCTACGAGCAGTACTTC	CAIRLAATSYEQYF
TRBV3-1	TRBJ2-1	many	15	.	TGTGCCAGCAGCCAAGAGAATAATCCTTACAATGAGCAGTTCTTC	CASSQENNPYNEQFF
TRBV5-1	TRBJ2-1	many	12	.	TGCGCCAGCCGGAGGTCCTACAATGAGCAGTTCTTC	CASRRSYNEQFF
TRBV6-4	TRBJ2-6	.	17	TRBD1	TGTGCCAGCAGTGCCGGGACAGGGGTATCTGGGGCCAACGTCCTGACTTTC	CASSAGTGVSGANVLTF
TRBV3-1	TRBJ1-6	.	14	.	TGTGCCAGCAGTCAGGGACTGACTAATTCACCCCTCCACTTT	CASSQGLTNSPLHF
TRBV20-1	TRBJ2-1	.	16	TRBD2	TGCAGTTCATCGGCGGGACTAGCGGTCATACGGAATGAGCAGTTCTTC	CSSSAGLAVIRNEQFF
TRBV20-1	TRBJ2-3	few	16	.	TGCAGTGCTAGAGATGTGGAGGCAGTGACTGCAGATACGCAGTATTTT	CSARDVEAVTADTQYF
TRBV5-5	TRBJ1-2	few	15	.	TGTGCCAGCAGCTTGGCTGTGGTTAGGCACTATGGCTACACCTTC	CASSLAVVRHYGYTF
TRBV9	TRBJ2-7	.	16	.	TGTGCCAGCAGCTCCCACCGACAGACCTTTTTTGGCGAGCAGTACTTC	CASSSHRQTFFGEQYF
TRBV27	TRBJ2-7	many	14	.	TGTGCCAGCAGTCCCCTCTCAGGGAAGGACGAGCAGTACTTC	CASSPLSGKDEQYF
TRBV7-9	TRBJ1-6	.	14	TRBD1	TGTGCCAGCAGCACCCGGGACAGGGGTTCACCCCTCCACTTT	CASSTRDRGSPLHF
TRBV5-1	TRBJ2-5	few	15	TRBD1	TGCGCCAGCAGCTTGGAAGGACAGGGGACCGAGACCCAGTACTTC	CASSLEGQGTETQYF
TRBV29-1	TRBJ1-2	many	13	.	TGCAGCGTTGAAGATGTGGGGCAGAGCGGCTACACCTTC	CSVEDVGQSGYTF
TRBV5-1	TRBJ2-2	many	15	.	TGCGCCAGCAGCCCTCAGGGGCGGGACACCGGGGAGCTGTTTTTT	CASSPQGRDTGELFF
TRBV20-1	TRBJ2-3	many	13	TRBD1	TGCAGTGCTTGGACAGGGGTCGGAGATACGCAGTATTTT	CSAWTGVGDTQYF
TRBV9	TRBJ2-7	.	14	.	TGTGCCAGCAGCGTAAGACAGTTCTCCTACGAGCAGTACTTC	CASSVRQFSYEQYF
TRBV11-1	TRBJ1-6	few	18	TRBD1	TGTGCCAGCAGCACTGACAGGGCCGCTCGCTCCTATAATTCACCCCTCCACTTT	CASSTDRAARSYNSPLHF
TRBV7-2	TRBJ2-1	few	15	TRBD2	TGTGCCAGCACCAAAGGCGGGACTAGCGGGGTCGCGCAGTTCTTC	CASTKGGTSGVAQFF
TRBV28	TRBJ1-5	many	15	.	TGTGCCAGCAGTTTCGGGGCGGTGGGCAATCAGCCCCAGCATTTT	CASSFGAVGNQPQHF
TRBV7-9	TRBJ2-1	many	16	.	TGTGCCAGCAGCTCTATACCGCGGAGCTCCTACAATGAGCAGTTCTTC	CASSSIPRSSYNEQFF
TRBV29-1	TRBJ1-3	.	15	TRBD1	TGCAGCGTTCGGACAGGGGGTGGCTCTGGAAACACCATATATTTT	CSVRTGGGSGNTIYF
TRBV6-1	TRBJ1-5	.	16	TRBD1	TGTGCCAGCAGCCTGGACAGGGGCAGGGGTAATCAGCCCCAGCATTTT	CASSLDRGRGNQPQHF
TRBV20-1	TRBJ2-2	many	15	TRBD1	TGCAGTGCTAGAGCTCAAACCAGGGGGCTCGGGGAGCTGTTTTTT	CSARAQTRGLGELFF
TRBV5-1	TRBJ2-7	few	15	TRBD2	TGCGCCAGCAGCTCGGGACTAGCGGGATGGTACGAGCAGTACTTC	CASSSGLAGWYEQYF
TRBV6-2/TRBV6-3	TRBJ1-1	few	12	.	TGTGCCAGCAGTTACGCCCACACTGAAGCTTTCTTT	CASSYAHTEAFF
TRBV12-3/TRBV12-4	TRBJ1-1	many	11	.	TGTGCCAGCACTAGGGGCACTGAAGCTTTCTTT	CASTRGTEAFF
TRBV20-1	TRBJ2-1	.	13	.	TGCAGGCCGGGACTGCTCTCCTACAATGAGCAGTTCTTC	CRPGLLSYNEQFF
TRBV6-6	TRBJ2-1	.	12	TRBD2	TGTGCCAGCAGTCGTAGCGGGAGGAGCCGATTCTTC	CASSRSGRSRFF